These 27 T cell receptor beta chains were sequenced from one sample in a study of T cell repertoires in cytomegalovirus infection. Each CDR3 protein gets one entry after TCRdb re-called the reads with MiXCR. The data hold about a million distinct CDR3 sequences, with approximately 31% observed a single time. These receptors' antigens are unknown. Here the sequenced sample was cultured CD8+ T cells from PBMCs, taken from culture after CMV antigen stimulation. These receptor sequences come from a human donor in good health (CMV status not recorded). Some clones in this sample may be carry-over from other donors' samples.

V is TRBV18 and J is TRBJ2-1, with TRBD1 matching over 8 bases. The CDR3 has 13 residues. Losses at the gene ends were 8 bases for V and 6 bases for J; bases not matched to a gene: 6. CDR1 and CDR2 (germline): KGHSH, LQKENI. The DNA of the CDR3 is TGTGCCAGCAATCTGACAGGGGTCAATGAGCAGTTCTTC. Translated: CASNLTGVNEQFF.

This rearrangement joins TRBV5-1 to TRBJ2-3, with TRBD2 as a possible D gene (5 bases). This CDR3 contains 16 residues. Germline V gives CDR1 SGHRS, CDR2 YFSETQ. Trimming took off 4 bases at V and 5 bases at J, with 20 bases between the two ends. The CDR3 DNA reads as TGCGCCAGCAGCGTCCGTGTCGGGGTAGAGGGAGATACGCAGTATTTT. The encoded protein is CASSVRVGVEGDTQYF.

V is TRBV6-5 and J is TRBJ1-2; TRBD1 might be the D (5 bases). Trimming left V 5 bases short and J 7 bases short, with 20 bases between. The CDR3 is 15 residues long. The germline V gene encodes CDR1 MNHEY and CDR2 SVGAGI. DNA for the CDR3: TGTGCCAGCAGTCCGGTAGAGGGACCGTCGGCTGGCTACACCTTC. Translation gives CASSPVEGPSAGYTF.

This clonotype was counted between two and nine times. Compared with germline, one end of the junction differs, possibly owing to a read error. The chain carries TRBV7-7 and TRBJ2-5; D is unclear. The germline CDR1 and CDR2 sequences are SSHAT and FNYEAQ (reference sequence). CDR3 length: 14 residues. The CDR3 reads CASSRGQGRETQYF. DNA of the CDR3: TGTGCTAGCAGCCGAGGCCAAGGCCGGGAGACCCAGTACTTC.

This clonotype was observed a single time. This chain joins TRBV4-1 and TRBJ1-1, with D maybe TRBD1 (5 bases). CDR1 is MGHRA, CDR2 YSYEKL, per germline. The ends were cut back, 4 bases at V and 1 base at J, with 13 bases in the middle. The CDR3 covers 15 residues. CDR3 residues: CASSLRGDPNTEAFF. The CDR3 DNA reads as TGCGCCAGCAGCCTCCGAGGGGACCCGAACACTGAAGCTTTCTTT.

The chain recombines TRBV7-6 with TRBJ1-6; the D is unclear. CDR1 and CDR2 (germline): SGHVS, FNYEAQ. V lost 4 bases and J lost 0, with 16 bases in between. The CDR3 has 18 amino acids. CDR3 residues: CASSSTSGLSSYNSPLHF. The DNA of the CDR3 is TGTGCCAGCAGCTCTACGAGCGGGCTGAGCTCCTATAATTCACCCCTCCACTTT.

This chain connects TRBV10-3 to TRBJ1-3; tentatively, D is TRBD1 (5 bases). The germline CDR1 and CDR2 sequences are ENHRY and SYGVKD. V shed 2 bases and J shed 2 bases, with 7 bases lying between them. The length of the CDR3 is 14 residues. The CDR3 coding sequence is TGTGCCATCAGTGAGACAGGACCTGGAAACACCATATATTTT. Translated, it gives CAISETGPGNTIYF.

The genes are TRBV6-4 and TRBJ2-2; TRBD2 aligns across 11 bases. In germline, CDR1 is MRHNA, CDR2 SNTAGT. V trimming: 4 bases; J trimming: 4 bases; junction bases outside the gene matches: 8. The CDR3 has 17 amino acids. DNA for the CDR3: TGTGCCAGCAGTGCCGATCTTAGCGGGGGGGTCACCGGGGAGCTGTTTTTT. Translation gives CASSADLSGGVTGELFF.

This rearrangement joins TRBV15 to TRBJ2-5; weak D call: TRBD1 (5 bases). V was pared by 0 bases and J by 2 bases, with 13 bases between. Per germline, CDR1 LNHNV and CDR2 YYDKDF (reference sequence). The CDR3 runs 16 residues. The CDR3 DNA sequence: TGTGCCACCAGCAGAGATAGGACATTAACGCAAGAGACCCAGTACTTC. This codes for CATSRDRTLTQETQYF. Based on the CDR3 plus reference TRBV15 and TRBJ2-5, the full variable domain is DAMVIQNPRYQVTQFGKPVTLSCSQTLNHNVMYWYQQKSSQAPKLLFHYYDKDFNNEADTPDNFQSRRPNTSFCFLDIRSPGLGDTAMYLCATSRDRTLTQETQYFGPGTRLLVL.

V usage is TRBV7-9 and J usage is TRBJ1-4; D remains unclear. CDR3 length equals 14 residues. Germline assignment: CDR1 SEHNR and CDR2 FQNEAQ (reference sequence). Between the trimmed V and J ends, which lost 1 base and 8 bases, there was a span of 11 bases. In nucleotides, the CDR3 is TGTGCCAGCAGCTTAGTTGGAGGAGGAGAAAAACTGTTTTTT. Residues: CASSLVGGGEKLFF.

This clonotype was counted at least ten times. This chain joins TRBV7-9 and TRBJ1-1, with 7 bases that match TRBD1. Germline V gene lookup returns CDR1 SEHNR and CDR2 FQNEAQ (reference sequence). The CDR3 has 13 amino acids. Trimming at V came to 4 bases and at J to 11 bases, leaving 10 bases not matched to a gene. In nucleotides, the CDR3 is TGTGCCAGCAGCTCACCCGACAGGGTAAGGGCTTTCTTT. It yields the protein CASSSPDRVRAFF.

Comments on this clonotype: An end of the junction does not agree with germline; a read error may underlie this. This rearrangement joins TRBV7-7 to TRBJ2-3; D uncertain. The CDR3 loop spans 15 amino acids. CDR1 SSHAT and CDR2 FNYEAQ come from the germline V gene (reference sequence). The CDR3 loop reads CASSLSASITDTQYF. CDR3 in DNA: TGTGCTAGCAGCTTAAGCGCGTCAATCACAGATACGCAGTATTTT.

The rearrangement links TRBV18 to TRBJ2-5, with no clear D. The CDR3 length is 15 residues. Germline V gene sequence: CDR1 KGHSH, CDR2 LQKENI. Trimming cost V 3 bases and J 0 bases, with 11 bases left between them. The chain's CDR3 is CASSPGEAYQETQYF. For the CDR3, the DNA is TGTGCCAGCTCACCTGGTGAAGCGTACCAAGAGACCCAGTACTTC.

The CDR3 spells CASSRMGGWSREGTEAFF. In DNA, the CDR3 is TGTGCCAGCAGCCGGATGGGGGGGTGGTCCAGGGAGGGCACTGAAGCTTTCTTT. The chain has TRBV11-2 and TRBJ1-1; the D gene is possibly TRBD1 (5 bases). The CDR3 runs to 18 residues. Trimming took 5 bases from V and 4 from J, leaving 26 bases between them. Per the germline V gene, CDR1 is SGHAT and CDR2 is FQNNGV.

This clonotype came up many times. V usage is TRBV12-3 or TRBV12-4 and J usage is TRBJ2-7, with D perhaps being TRBD1 or TRBD2 (6 bases each). Trimming pared 2 bases from V and 5 bases from J, leaving 13 bases between. This CDR3 spans 14 amino acids. CDR3 DNA sequence: TGTGCCAGCAGTTTATACAGGGAGGAGGACGAGCAGTACTTC. This sequence encodes CASSLYREEDEQYF.

The chain links TRBV6-2 or TRBV6-3 to TRBJ1-2; 8 bases agree with TRBD1. Germline CDR1 reads MNHEY; CDR2 reads SVGEGT. This CDR3 comprises 17 residues. V was clipped by 2 bases and J by 6 bases; unmatched bases: 14. The CDR3 protein is CASSYVQGVLRGDGYTF. CDR3 DNA: TGTGCCAGCAGTTACGTACAGGGGGTTCTAAGAGGCGATGGCTACACCTTC.

The rearrangement uses TRBV12-3 or TRBV12-4 and TRBJ1-1; TRBD1 might be the D (6 bases). Trimming removed 4 bases from V and 6 bases from J, with 9 bases in between. The CDR3 runs to 12 residues. CDR3 nucleotides: TGTGCCAGCAGTTCGGGGGGGCCTGAAGCTTTCTTT. Its translation: CASSSGGPEAFF.

This clonotype was observed a handful of times. The chain recombines TRBV7-3 with TRBJ2-7; D unclear. V lost 6 bases, J lost 2 bases, and 17 bases lay in between. Per germline, CDR1 SGHTA and CDR2 FQGTGA. CDR3 length: 15 residues. Here the CDR3 reads CASRATFVGTYEQYV. In nucleotides, the CDR3 is TGTGCCAGCAGGGCGACTTTCGTGGGCACCTACGAGCAGTACGTC.

The chain combines TRBV10-3 with TRBJ2-7; 8 bases line up with TRBD1. Germline V lookup: CDR1 ENHRY, CDR2 SYGVKD. The CDR3 extends over 16 amino acids. With 6 bases clipped from V and 4 bases from J, the junction kept 14 bases outside the gene matches. The CDR3: CAISAGPDRVVYEQYV. The CDR3, as DNA: TGTGCCATCAGCGCAGGCCCGGACAGGGTGGTATACGAGCAGTACGTC.

In its sample, this clonotype was seen a few times. The V call is TRBV28, the J call TRBJ2-7; 7 nucleotides match TRBD1. J was trimmed by 3 bases and V by 5 bases; bases with no gene match: 4. The germline CDR1 and CDR2 sequences are MDHEN and SYDVKM. The CDR3 totals 13 residues. CDR3 sequence (DNA): TGTGCCAGCAGTATGTCAGGGGGCTACGAGCAGTACGTC. This encodes CASSMSGGYEQYV.

This clonotype was seen a handful of times. The chain couples TRBV7-8 to TRBJ2-1; maybe TRBD2 (7 bases). V lost 1 base to trimming and J lost 8 bases, with 15 bases between them. This CDR3 contains 15 residues. Germline V lookup: CDR1 SGHVS, CDR2 FQNEAQ. The CDR3 reads CASSLEGGGGDEQFF. The CDR3 DNA sequence: TGTGCCAGCAGCTTAGAAGGGGGGGGCGGGGATGAGCAGTTCTTC.

This clonotype was seen repeatedly, ten times or more. The CDR3 loop is CAISESSGSEDEQFF. As DNA, the CDR3 is TGTGCCATCAGTGAGTCTTCAGGGTCTGAGGATGAGCAGTTCTTC. This chain connects TRBV10-3 to TRBJ2-1; D may be TRBD1 (5 bases). Trimming removed 0 bases from V and 8 bases from J, with 14 bases in between. The CDR3 sequence is 15 residues long. Germline CDR1 reads ENHRY; CDR2 reads SYGVKD.

CDR3 DNA: TGCAGTGCCATCCGGGACAGTGCCTTTGAGCAGTACGTC. It codes for CSAIRDSAFEQYV. The genes are TRBV20-1 and TRBJ2-7; 7 bases are shared with TRBD1. This CDR3 is built from 13 residues. Trimming removed 6 bases from V and 7 bases from J; junction bases left unmatched: 12. Germline CDR1 and CDR2: DFQATT and SNEGSKA (reference sequence).

With regard to this clonotype: A much larger clonotype is one base distant, so this may be a read error. The rearrangement uses TRBV7-2 and TRBJ2-7; perhaps TRBD1 as D (6 bases). The CDR3 covers 14 residues. Germline assignment: CDR1 SGHTA and CDR2 FQGNSA. The V end was cut by 3 bases, the J end by 3 bases, with 12 bases between. The CDR3 is CASSLGDMGYEQYV. The CDR3 DNA reads TGTGCCAGCAGCTTGGGGGACATGGGCTACGAGCAGTACGTC.

The V gene is TRBV7-9, the J gene TRBJ2-1, with 13 bases identical to TRBD2. This CDR3 contains 17 residues. Germline CDR1 is SEHNR and CDR2 is FQNEAQ (reference sequence). V dropped 5 bases and J dropped 5; count of bases not matched to a gene: 9. The CDR3 nucleotides read TGTGCCAGCAGCCCCAGGACTAGCGGGGGAACTAACAATGAGCAGTTCTTC. Amino acid sequence: CASSPRTSGGTNNEQFF.

This clonotype has more than one count but fewer than ten. The CDR3 loop is CASSYGPRDGYTF. CDR3 in DNA: TGTGCCAGCAGTTACGGGCCTCGGGATGGCTACACCTTC. This chain links TRBV12-3 or TRBV12-4 with TRBJ1-2, with D unresolved. The V end was cut by 4 bases, the J end by 6 bases, with 12 bases between. The CDR3 is 13 residues long.

The V gene is TRBV28, the J gene TRBJ1-1; 8 positions match TRBD1. Germline V gives CDR1 MDHEN, CDR2 SYDVKM. The V gene end was trimmed by 5 bases and the J gene end by 6 bases; junction bases not matched to a gene: 11. The CDR3 runs to 15 residues. This chain's CDR3 is CASSPPLRGRPEAFF. The CDR3 region has the DNA TGTGCCAGCAGTCCCCCCCTCAGGGGGCGCCCTGAAGCTTTCTTT.